This TCR beta chain was found in a study of blood T cell repertoires in COVID-19 (dated by TCRdb to 2020 to 2021). Background on the whole study: Collaborator samples came from the United States, Italy and Spain and covered acute and convalescent phases of COVID-19. The material from the prospective study consisted of cDNA or gDNA derived from T cells, B-cell-depleted T cells, or PBMCs. Subjects who had been exposed to COVID-19, were actively infected with it, or had recovered from it provided the deeply sampled blood TCRbeta repertoires that made up the dataset. The repertoires were made available in a free public database intended to serve as a resource for research on the immune response to SARS-CoV-2. The samples were drawn from two sources: the first 160 participants of the ongoing ImmuneRACE study, and approximately 1,300 subjects contributed by 6 global collaborators. Sample metadata almost always included a de-identified subject ID, COVID-19 status, age in years and sex. HLA class I and class II types, where available, came from metadata supplied by the sample provider rather than from assay-based typing. What the work shows at the level of the full study, not this receptor alone: Clinical and demographic metadata were provided uncurated, with the amount varying by source and participant.

The CDR3, cysteine through phenylalanine, is 14 amino acids long. CDR3 DNA only is kept here, 42 bases in frame from base 1. Trimming costs V 5 bases and J 1 base, and their ends lie 10 bases apart. CDR1 and CDR2 are drawn from the germline V gene: SGHTA, FQGNSA. TCRbeta CDR3 regions were amplified from genomic DNA by means of the immunoSEQ Assay, a bias-controlled multiplex PCR. Turning to the authors' computational methods: The number of nucleated cells in each sample was estimated from the amplification of reference gene primers within the assay. To quantify the absolute abundance of each unique TCRbeta CDR3 rearrangement, sequence reads were collapsed and filtered. For each sample, productive Simpson clonality was calculated as the square root of Simpson's diversity index across productive rearrangements. As stored in TCRdb, this immuneACCESS dataset retains in-frame rearrangements with V and J assigned. A fraction of the clones does not appear; measured against another copy, unresolved V genes explain less than half of the discrepancy, and the remainder lacks a known reason. V and J calls and clone size are as listed in that table; D and trimming were resolved from the DNA. The sample table lists over 250,000 clones, roughly 85% of them with a count of one. Approximately 5% of the sample lies in the top ten.

Collaborating institutions collected whole blood in K2EDTA tubes following their own protocols. For TCRbeta analysis, collaborators shipped samples as frozen whole blood, isolated PBMCs, or DNA extracted from either of those sample types. Remarks on this clone: Its antigen has not been determined. Base qualities were left out, and no much larger clone turns up one base away.

The sequence is built from TRBV7-2 and TRBJ2-3; the best D guess is TRBD2, with 5 bases matching. This sequence was found in a man between 45 and 60 years old with active or convalescent COVID-19. Sequencing was performed on peripheral blood. The CDR3 region: CASSLRAGTDTQYF. The nucleotides are TGTGCCAGCAGCCTGAGAGCGGGCACAGATACGCAGTATTTT.